This section outlines one TCR beta chain sequence together with its context. Its antigen is unidentified. TCRdb recomputed calls from the 5' RACE reads with MiXCR, one row per CDR3 protein. The data hold 15,000 to 20,000 distinct CDR3 sequences, with around 25% observed a single time. The sample originates from a study of T-cell memory formation after mild COVID-19. The wider study: The study found TCR clusters largely donor specific.

Findings and limits, study-wide: Researchers report contracting CD4+ clones mostly in CM and EM, with CD8+ clones in EMRA.

The ends were cut back, 5 bases at V and 2 bases at J, with 12 bases in the middle. The CDR3 totals 14 residues. Germline V CDR1 and CDR2: SEHNR, FQNEAQ (reference sequence). This TCR derives from a man aged 18 to 30 who had mild COVID-19 (a few samples of this study predate the infection). Cell type and time point are not known. Sequenced input: PBMCs or a T cell subset sorted from them (not recorded which). The V call is TRBV7-9, the J call TRBJ1-2; D is uncertain. The CDR3 nucleotides read TGTGCCAGCAGCCCGTCAGGAGTCAACTATGGCTACACCTTC. It encodes CASSPSGVNYGYTF. Drawing the rest from reference TRBV7-9 and TRBJ1-2, the complete variable domain is DTGVSQNPRHKITKRGQNVTFRCDPISEHNRLYWYRQTLGQGPEFLTYFQNEAQLEKSRLLSDRFSAERPKGSFSTLEIQRTEQGDSAMYLCASSPSGVNYGYTFGSGTRLTVV.